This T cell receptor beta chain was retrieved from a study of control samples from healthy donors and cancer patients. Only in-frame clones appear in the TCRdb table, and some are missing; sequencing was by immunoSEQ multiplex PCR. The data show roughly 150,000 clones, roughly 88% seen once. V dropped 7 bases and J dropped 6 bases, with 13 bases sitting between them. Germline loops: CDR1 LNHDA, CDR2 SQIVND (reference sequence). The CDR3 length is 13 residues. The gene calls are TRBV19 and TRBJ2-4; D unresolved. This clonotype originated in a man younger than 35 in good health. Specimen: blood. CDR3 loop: CASKSDTTNIQYF. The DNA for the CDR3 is TGTGCCAGTAAGAGTGATACGACAAACATTCAGTACTTC.